These 4 T cell receptor beta chains were sequenced from one sample in a study of shared clonotypes between healthy human individuals. Clones were sequenced by immunoSEQ multiplex PCR, and TCRdb holds only the in-frame ones, with some missing. The table lists over 2,000,000 clones, 93% of them singletons. As defined, naive CD8 cells were CD45RO-negative and positively selected for CCR7, with terminally differentiated effector memory CD45RA+ cells excluded. The sequenced sample was naive CD8+ T cells from PBMCs. The receptors derive from a man between 18 and 35 years old in good health. Some clones in this sample may be carry-over from other donors' samples.

Note on this clone: Other DNA variants within this sample encode the same CDR3. The chain links TRBV9 to TRBJ1-1; a possible D gene is TRBD1 (5 bases). The V gene's germline CDR1 is SGDLS and CDR2 YYNGEE. The CDR3 loop spans 12 amino acids. V gave up 3 bases and J gave up 2 bases, with 5 bases separating them. For the CDR3, the DNA is TGTGCCAGCAGCGGGGACAACACTGAAGCTTTCTTT. Its translation: CASSGDNTEAFF.

The chain links TRBV27 to TRBJ1-2; possible D gene TRBD1, 6 bases. Trimming shortened V by 2 bases and J by 8 bases, and 18 bases separated the two germline ends. The germline V gene encodes CDR1 MNHEY and CDR2 SMNVEV (reference sequence). This CDR3 is built from 15 residues. The CDR3 DNA reads as TGTGCCAGCAGTTTAGGGGCGGCGGGGGCTTCGGGCTACACCTTC. It codes for CASSLGAAGASGYTF.

The chain combines TRBV27 with TRBJ2-1, with 7 bases aligning to TRBD1. CDR1 and CDR2 from the germline V gene are MNHEY and SMNVEV (reference sequence). The CDR3 consists of 16 residues. The V gene end was trimmed by 0 bases and the J gene end by 3 bases; junction bases not matched to a gene: 5. The CDR3 sequence: CASSLSRAGGYNEQFF. Written as DNA, the CDR3 is TGTGCCAGCAGTTTATCGCGGGCAGGGGGCTACAATGAGCAGTTCTTC.

The chain is built from TRBV19 and TRBJ2-1; no clear D gene. V was clipped by 1 base and J by 0 bases, with 10 bases between them. The CDR3 has 16 amino acids. The germline CDR1 and CDR2 sequences are LNHDA and SQIVND (reference sequence). The CDR3 here is CASSIVGGFSYNEQFF. CDR3 nucleotide sequence: TGTGCCAGTAGTATAGTGGGCGGATTCTCCTACAATGAGCAGTTCTTC. Looking up the rest from reference TRBV19 and TRBJ2-1 gives the full variable domain: DGGITQSPKYLFRKEGQNVTLSCEQNLNHDAMYWYRQDPGQGLRLIYYSQIVNDFQKGDIAEGYSVSREKKESFPLTVTSAQKNPTAFYLCASSIVGGFSYNEQFFGPGTRLTVL.